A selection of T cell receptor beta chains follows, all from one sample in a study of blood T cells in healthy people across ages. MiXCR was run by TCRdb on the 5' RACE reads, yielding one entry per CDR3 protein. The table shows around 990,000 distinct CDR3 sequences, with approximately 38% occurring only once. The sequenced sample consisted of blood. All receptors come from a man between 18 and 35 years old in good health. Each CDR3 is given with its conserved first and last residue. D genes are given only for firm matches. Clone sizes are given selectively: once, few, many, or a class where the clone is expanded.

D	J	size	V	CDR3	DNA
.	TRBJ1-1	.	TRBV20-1	CSARDRGEAFF	TGCAGTGCTAGAGATCGGGGTGAAGCTTTCTTT
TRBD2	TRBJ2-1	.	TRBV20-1	CSARGLAGAYYNEQFF	TGCAGTGCTAGGGGACTAGCGGGGGCATACTACAATGAGCAGTTCTTC
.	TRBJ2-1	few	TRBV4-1	CASSQELTPYNEQFF	TGCGCCAGCAGCCAAGAGTTAACCCCCTACAATGAGCAGTTCTTC
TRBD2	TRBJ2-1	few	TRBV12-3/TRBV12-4	CASSLGLAGALSYNEQFF	TGTGCCAGCAGTCTGGGACTAGCGGGAGCCCTCTCCTACAATGAGCAGTTCTTC
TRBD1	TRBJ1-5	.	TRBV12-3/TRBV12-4	CASSPGGNNQPQHF	TGTGCCAGCAGTCCAGGGGGTAACAATCAGCCCCAGCATTTT
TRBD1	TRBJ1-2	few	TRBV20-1	CSARGPIRGRGGYTF	TGCAGTGCTAGAGGGCCAATCAGGGGGAGGGGTGGCTACACCTTC
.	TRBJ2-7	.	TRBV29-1	CSVEETGAYEQYF	TGCAGCGTTGAGGAAACAGGAGCCTACGAGCAGTACTTC
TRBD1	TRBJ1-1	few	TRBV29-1	CSVARGWNTEAFF	TGCAGCGTGGCCAGGGGGTGGAACACTGAAGCTTTCTTT
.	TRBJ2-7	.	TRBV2	CASSEGTNYEQYF	TGTGCCAGCAGTGAAGGAACCAACTACGAGCAGTACTTC
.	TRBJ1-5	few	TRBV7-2	CASSSDTKQPQHF	TGTGCCAGCAGCTCCGACACTAAACAGCCCCAGCATTTT
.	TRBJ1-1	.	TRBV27	CAGSPILGDTEAFF	TGTGCCGGCAGTCCAATCCTGGGGGACACTGAAGCTTTCTTT
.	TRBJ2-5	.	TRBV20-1	CSATDGLQETQYF	TGCAGTGCTACCGACGGACTCCAAGAGACCCAGTACTTC
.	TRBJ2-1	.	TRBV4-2	CASSQGKGRGYNEQFF	TGTGCCAGCAGCCAAGGAAAGGGTCGTGGTTACAATGAGCAGTTCTTC
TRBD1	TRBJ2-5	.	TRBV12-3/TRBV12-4	CASTIAGTEIGRTQYF	TGTGCCAGTACGATAGCCGGGACAGAGATTGGGAGGACCCAGTACTTC
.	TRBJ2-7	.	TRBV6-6	CASSPELFYEQYF	TGTGCCAGCAGTCCAGAGCTCTTCTACGAGCAGTACTTC
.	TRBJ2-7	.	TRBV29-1	CSVDPGRSSYNEQYF	TGCAGCGTTGATCCCGGGCGAAGCTCCTACAATGAGCAGTACTTC
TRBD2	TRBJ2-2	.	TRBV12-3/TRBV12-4	CASSSGLSNTGELFF	TGTGCCAGCAGTTCGGGACTATCTAACACCGGGGAGCTGTTTTTT
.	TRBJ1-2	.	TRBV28	CASRLQDGYTF	TGTGCCAGCAGACTACAGGATGGCTACACCTTC
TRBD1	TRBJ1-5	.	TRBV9	CASSVLDRGNQPQHF	TGTGCCAGCAGCGTACTCGACAGGGGGAATCAGCCCCAGCATTTT
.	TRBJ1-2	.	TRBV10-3	CATREGNYGYTF	TGTGCCACCAGGGAGGGTAATTATGGATACACCTTC
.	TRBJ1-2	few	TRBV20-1	CSAGTADNYGYTF	TGCAGTGCTGGTACGGCGGATAACTATGGCTACACCTTC
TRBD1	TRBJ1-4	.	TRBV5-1	CASSDGQVHEKLFF	TGCGCCAGCAGCGATGGACAGGTGCATGAAAAACTGTTTTTT
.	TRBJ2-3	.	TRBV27	CASSFGPPGTDTQYF	TGTGCCAGCAGTTTCGGCCCACCGGGCACAGATACGCAGTATTTT
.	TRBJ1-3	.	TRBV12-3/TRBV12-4	CASSYDRIGNTIYF	TGTGCCAGCAGCTACGACAGGATTGGAAACACCATATATTTT
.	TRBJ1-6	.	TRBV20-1	CSARALDSPLHF	TGCAGTGCCCGGGCCCTAGATTCACCCCTCCACTTT
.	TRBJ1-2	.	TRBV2	CASSDPGGDRDGYTF	TGTGCCAGCAGTGACCCGGGCGGGGATAGAGATGGCTACACCTTC
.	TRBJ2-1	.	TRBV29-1	CGVEGGARNEQFF	TGCGGCGTTGAAGGGGGGGCCCGGAATGAGCAGTTCTTC
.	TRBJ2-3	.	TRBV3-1	CASSQDQQRSTDTQYF	TGTGCCAGCAGCCAAGATCAGCAGCGGAGCACAGATACGCAGTATTTT
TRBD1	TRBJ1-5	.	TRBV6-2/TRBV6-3	CASTQGDSNQPQHF	TGTGCCAGCACTCAGGGGGATAGTAATCAGCCCCAGCATTTT
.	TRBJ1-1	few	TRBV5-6	CASSLAQGRGSTEAFF	TGTGCCAGCAGCTTGGCCCAGGGGAGAGGGAGTACTGAAGCTTTCTTT
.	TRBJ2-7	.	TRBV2	CASNQQGDGYEQYF	TGTGCCAGTAATCAACAGGGAGACGGCTACGAGCAGTACTTC
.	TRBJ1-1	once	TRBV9	CASSVGTGGEEAFF	TGTGCCAGCAGCGTTGGGACGGGGGGTGAGGAAGCTTTCTTT
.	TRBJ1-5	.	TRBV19	CASSIRLHRANQPQHF	TGTGCCAGTAGTATAAGGTTGCACAGGGCGAATCAGCCCCAGCATTTT
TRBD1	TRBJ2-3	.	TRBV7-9	CVSSPTRTGGNTDTQYF	TGTGTCAGCAGCCCAACAAGGACAGGGGGTAACACAGATACGCAGTATTTT
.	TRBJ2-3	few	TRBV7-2	CASSLRGGDTDTQYF	TGTGCCAGCAGCTTACGAGGGGGGGACACAGATACGCAGTATTTT
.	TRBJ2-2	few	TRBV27	CASSLTGSHTGELFF	TGTGCCAGCAGTTTAACCGGGTCACACACCGGGGAGCTGTTTTTT
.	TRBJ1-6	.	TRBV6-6	CASSYSASGPSSLHF	TGTGCCAGCAGTTACTCAGCATCGGGACCTTCGTCCCTCCACTTT
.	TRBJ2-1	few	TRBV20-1	CSAPTEDRATYNEQFF	TGCAGTGCTCCCACCGAAGATCGGGCCACCTACAATGAGCAGTTCTTC
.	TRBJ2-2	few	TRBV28	CASSFRDKTGELFF	TGTGCCAGCAGTTTCCGGGACAAGACCGGGGAGCTGTTTTTT
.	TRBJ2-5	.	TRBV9	CTSSLNAGETQYF	TGTACCAGCAGCCTTAATGCCGGGGAGACCCAGTACTTC
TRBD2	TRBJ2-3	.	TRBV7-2	CASSSLAGGRTDTQYF	TGTGCCAGCAGCTCTCTAGCGGGGGGGCGCACAGATACGCAGTATTTT
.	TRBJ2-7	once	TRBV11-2	CTSSSWKGYNEQYF	TGTACCAGCAGCTCCTGGAAGGGTTACAACGAGCAGTACTTC
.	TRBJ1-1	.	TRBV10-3	CAISDSVMNTEAFF	TGTGCCATCAGTGATTCAGTCATGAACACTGAAGCTTTCTTT
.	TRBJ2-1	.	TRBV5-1	CASSLSIGDYNEQFF	TGCGCCAGCAGCTTGAGTATCGGGGATTACAATGAGCAGTTCTTC
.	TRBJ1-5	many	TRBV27	CASSLEGQQPQHF	TGTGCCAGCAGTTTGGAGGGGCAACAGCCCCAGCATTTT
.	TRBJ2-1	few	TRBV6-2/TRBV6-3	CASSYPRALKGPPSSYNEQFF	TGTGCCAGCAGTTACCCGAGGGCGCTAAAGGGACCACCTAGCTCCTACAATGAGCAGTTCTTC
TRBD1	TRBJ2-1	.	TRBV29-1	CSVEWPGQYNEQFF	TGCAGCGTTGAATGGCCGGGACAGTACAATGAGCAGTTCTTC
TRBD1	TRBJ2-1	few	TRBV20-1	CSAREQGGYNEQFF	TGCAGTGCTAGAGAACAGGGGGGATACAATGAGCAGTTCTTC
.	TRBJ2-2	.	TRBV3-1	CASSQSYTGELFF	TGTGCCAGCAGCCAATCTTACACCGGGGAGCTGTTTTTT
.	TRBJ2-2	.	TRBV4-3	CASSQGTTTTGELFF	TGCGCCAGCAGCCAAGGTACTACCACCACCGGGGAGCTGTTTTTT